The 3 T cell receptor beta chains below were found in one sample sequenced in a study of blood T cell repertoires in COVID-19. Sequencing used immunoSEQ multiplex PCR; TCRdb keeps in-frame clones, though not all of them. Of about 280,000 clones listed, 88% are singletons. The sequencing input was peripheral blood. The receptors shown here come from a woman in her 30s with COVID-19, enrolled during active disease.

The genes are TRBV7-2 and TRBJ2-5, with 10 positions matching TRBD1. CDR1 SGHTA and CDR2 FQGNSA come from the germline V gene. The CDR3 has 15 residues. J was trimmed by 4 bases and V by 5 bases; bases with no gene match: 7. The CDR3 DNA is TGTGCCAGCAGCCCCCGGGACAGGGGAAGAGAGACCCAGTACTTC. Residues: CASSPRDRGRETQYF.

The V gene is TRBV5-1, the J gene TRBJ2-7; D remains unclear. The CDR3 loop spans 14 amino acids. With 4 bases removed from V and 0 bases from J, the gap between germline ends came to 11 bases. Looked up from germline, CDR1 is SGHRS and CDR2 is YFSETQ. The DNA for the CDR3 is TGCGCCAGCAGCACCATGACGGGCTCCTACGAGCAGTACTTC. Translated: CASSTMTGSYEQYF.

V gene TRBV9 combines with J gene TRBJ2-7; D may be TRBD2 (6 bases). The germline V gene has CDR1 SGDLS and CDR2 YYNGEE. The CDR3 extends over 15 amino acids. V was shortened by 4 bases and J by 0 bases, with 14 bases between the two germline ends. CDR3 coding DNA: TGTGCCAGCAGCCCTAGACTAGATAGCTCCTACGAGCAGTACTTC. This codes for CASSPRLDSSYEQYF.